This TCR beta chain originates from a study of shared clonotypes between healthy human individuals. Study in general: The cohort had a couple of women and a few men, ages 18 to 49.

Naive-designated CD8 cells lacked CD45RO, were positively enriched for CCR7, and omitted terminally differentiated effector memory CD45RA+ cells. A remark on this clone: The target antigen is unknown.

Deep-level settings were used for running the assay. Only in-frame clones appear in the TCRdb table, and some are missing; sequencing was by immunoSEQ multiplex PCR. The sample includes about 820,000 clones, about 92% of them seen just once. Study-level results: Among non-shared clonotypes, generation probabilities were lower than among those shared by all four donors. Naive subsets, compared against memory subsets, generally had larger estimated richness values.

From germline, CDR1 is MNHEY and CDR2 SMNVEV (reference sequence). V dropped 0 bases and J dropped 7; count of bases not matched to a gene: 8. This CDR3 has 15 residues. This sequence joins TRBV27 and TRBJ1-2, with 7 bases matching TRBD1. The TCR was taken from a man younger than 40 in good health. Specimen: naive CD8+ T cells sorted from blood. The CDR3 is CASSLSRTGRLGYTF. CDR3 nucleotide sequence: TGTGCCAGCAGTTTATCCCGGACAGGTCGTCTTGGCTACACCTTC.